What follows are 15 T cell receptor beta chains derived from one specimen sequenced in a study of OX40 agonist ivuxolimab in advanced cancers. Profiled with immunoSEQ multiplex PCR; TCRdb holds only in-frame clones, not every one. The sample has about 13,000 clones, approximately 78% seen once. The source was CD4+ or CD8+ T cells sorted from blood, collected in a trial of the OX40 agonist ivuxolimab. These receptors were obtained from an adult with an advanced solid tumor such as melanoma, head and neck, liver or kidney cancer.

In its sample, this clone was seen once. The genes are TRBV18 and TRBJ2-5; the match to TRBD2 covers 7 bases. The trim removed 2 bases at V and 5 bases at J, leaving 8 bases unmatched. The CDR3 consists of 15 residues. From germline, CDR1 is KGHSH and CDR2 LQKENI. CDR3 in DNA: TGTGCCAGCTCACCAGGTGCGGGAGAGGCTGAGACCCAGTACTTC. Protein product: CASSPGAGEAETQYF.

This clone was recorded a few times. The chain employs TRBV5-1 and TRBJ2-7; TRBD1 agrees at 8 bases. V shed 4 bases and J 2 bases; nucleotides not matched to a gene: 8. From germline, CDR1 is SGHRS and CDR2 YFSETQ. This CDR3 spans 15 amino acids. The CDR3 DNA reads TGCGCCAGCAGCCGATCCCGGGACAGGACCTACGAGCAGTACTTC. This codes for CASSRSRDRTYEQYF.

This chain uses TRBV19 with TRBJ1-1; perhaps TRBD1 as D (6 bases). Germline V gene data show CDR1 as LNHDA and CDR2 as SQIVND (reference sequence). There are 14 residues in the CDR3. V lost 5 bases and J lost 2, with 12 bases in between. The CDR3 DNA follows: TGTGCCAGTAGTCCTGGGACACAAAACACTGAAGCTTTCTTT. Translated, it gives CASSPGTQNTEAFF.

A single count supports this clone. V and J are TRBV9 and TRBJ2-1; 9 bases match TRBD1. J was trimmed by 7 bases and V by 5 bases; bases with no gene match: 16. The CDR3 is made up of 17 amino acids. CDR1 is SGDLS, CDR2 YYNGEE, per germline. In DNA, the CDR3 is TGTGCCAGCAGACCCCCCCCAGGACAGGGGTTGGGGAATGAGCAGTTCTTC. Its protein product is CASRPPPGQGLGNEQFF.

This sequence joins TRBV7-9 and TRBJ1-4; D ambiguous. Trimming pared 3 bases from V and 4 bases from J, leaving 3 bases between. CDR3 length: 12 amino acids. Germline CDR1 reads SEHNR; CDR2 reads FQNEAQ (reference sequence). The CDR3 nucleotides are TGTGCCAGCAGCTTTAGTAATGAAAAACTGTTTTTT. This encodes CASSFSNEKLFF.

V gene TRBV7-8 combines with J gene TRBJ2-7; perhaps TRBD1 as D (6 bases). The V end was cut by 9 bases, the J end by 5 bases, with 23 bases between. The CDR3 is made up of 15 amino acids. The germline gives CDR1 SGHVS, CDR2 FQNEAQ. This chain's CDR3 is CASSAWGRDQDEQYF. In DNA form, the CDR3 reads TGTGCCAGTAGCGCCTGGGGGCGCGATCAAGACGAGCAGTACTTC.

The chain is built from TRBV11-1 and TRBJ2-2; TRBD2 agrees at 7 bases. Germline loops: CDR1 SGHAT, CDR2 FQDESV (reference sequence). CDR3 length: 16 residues. V was pared by 5 bases and J by 5 bases, with 11 bases of the junction left unmatched. The CDR3 protein is CASSRFIGLETGELFF. The CDR3 region has the DNA TGTGCCAGCAGCCGTTTTATAGGACTAGAAACCGGGGAGCTGTTTTTT.

Of note for this clone: Relative to the germline gene, one junction end is altered; a read error may explain this. The genes are TRBV2 and TRBJ1-4; the D is unclear. CDR3 length equals 14 residues. Germline CDR1 is SNHLY and CDR2 is FYNNEI. The CDR3 spells CASSEVATNEKLFF. In DNA, the CDR3 is TGTGCCAGTAGTGAGGTCGCAACTAATGAAAAACTGTTTTTT.

This chain uses TRBV13 with TRBJ2-2; D unresolved. This CDR3 has 12 amino acids. CDR1 and CDR2 from the germline V gene are PRHDT and FYEKMQ (reference sequence). Trimming stripped 5 bases from V and 4 bases from J, with 5 bases between. CDR3 DNA sequence: TGTGCCAGCAGCCAAATCACCGGGGAGCTGTTTTTT. This translates into CASSQITGELFF.

V and J are TRBV10-2 and TRBJ2-2; TRBD2 matches 10 bases. The CDR3 sequence is 14 residues long. The V segment lost 4 bases and the J segment 7 bases; nucleotides outside the gene matches: 3. The germline gives CDR1 WSHSY, CDR2 SAAADI. The CDR3 nucleotides read TGCGCCAGCAGTGGGACTAGCGGTAGCGGGGAGCTGTTTTTT. Protein product: CASSGTSGSGELFF.

The chain combines TRBV7-9 with TRBJ2-7, with 9 nucleotides matching TRBD2. The junction had 7 bases not matched to a gene; V was cut back by 3 bases and J by 7 bases. The CDR3 is made up of 14 amino acids. Germline loops: CDR1 SEHNR, CDR2 FQNEAQ (reference sequence). The CDR3 protein is CASSFGGRASEQYF. The DNA of the CDR3 is TGTGCCAGCAGCTTTGGCGGGAGGGCCTCTGAGCAGTACTTC.

J is TRBJ2-7 and V is TRBV7-9; D uncertain. CDR1 is SEHNR, CDR2 FQNEAQ, per germline (reference sequence). The germline V and J ends were trimmed by 4 bases and 4 bases, with 8 bases remaining between them. CDR3 length equals 12 residues. Here the CDR3 DNA reads TGTGCCAGCAGCTCTCTCGGATACGAGCAGTACTTC. Its protein is CASSSLGYEQYF.

This chain links TRBV6-5 with TRBJ1-6; the D is unclear. V was shortened by 6 bases and J by 6 bases, with 6 bases between the two germline ends. Per the germline V gene, CDR1 is MNHEY and CDR2 is SVGAGI. The CDR3 length is 12 residues. The CDR3 DNA reads TGTGCCAGCAGAGGGAGTAATTCACCCCTCCACTTT. Its protein product is CASRGSNSPLHF.

The CDR3 is CASSEPGQGVNEQFF. In nucleotides, the CDR3 is TGTGCCAGCAGTGAACCGGGACAGGGTGTCAATGAGCAGTTCTTC. The V and J genes are TRBV25-1 and TRBJ2-1, with 9 bases lining up with TRBD1. The V segment lost 2 bases and the J segment 6 bases; nucleotides outside the gene matches: 5. Germline V CDR1 and CDR2: MGHDK, SYGVNS. CDR3 size: 15 residues. Supplemented by reference TRBV25-1 and TRBJ2-1, the full variable domain reads EADIYQTPRYLVIGTGKKITLECSQTMGHDKMYWYQQDPGMELHLIHYSYGVNSTEKGDLSSESTVSRIRTEHFPLTLESARPSHTSQYLCASSEPGQGVNEQFFGPGTRLTVL.

The gene calls are TRBV27 and TRBJ2-4; tentatively, D is TRBD1 (5 bases). The V and J ends lost 6 bases and 7 bases respectively, with 13 bases between them. CDR1 is MNHEY and CDR2 is SMNVEV in the germline V gene (reference sequence). The CDR3 length is 13 residues. The CDR3, as DNA: TGTGCCAGCAGGTACGACAGTACGAACATTCAGTACTTC. Its protein product is CASRYDSTNIQYF.